The present TCR beta chain was sequenced within a study of cytomegalovirus exposure and HLA in healthy donors. Germline CDR1 reads SQVTM; CDR2 reads ANQGSEA. V was pared by 5 bases and J by 9 bases, with 11 bases between. CDR3 length equals 11 residues. To note about this clone: Its antigen remains unknown.

The study ran its PCR with 60 Vbeta and 13 Jbeta primers. Assay: immunoSEQ multiplex PCR; the TCRdb copy retains only in-frame clones and omits some. The sample contains about 89,000 clones, about 67% of which appear only once. General study results and limits: Indistinguishability led to the exclusion of some V segments, TRBV6-2 and TRBV6-3 included. Researchers reported in a later analysis that common viral pathogens appeared linked to several top clusters.

The sequence came from a man aged 25-40 years in good health and CMV-seronegative. The sample was PBMCs. The V gene is TRBV29-1, the J gene TRBJ2-1; D uncertain. The CDR3 here is CSVPEPGEQFF. CDR3 coding DNA: TGCAGCGTTCCTGAGCCTGGTGAGCAGTTCTTC.